The sequence of this T cell receptor beta chain was determined in a study of T cells in Graves' hyperthyroidism and ophthalmopathy. Study-level points and caveats: Ophthalmopathy prediction by the model preceded onset by a median about 6.5 months. Within blood appeared most thyroid clonotypes that had expanded above 0.001.

PBMCs were sourced from roughly 10 ml fresh peripheral blood. Germline V gene sequence: CDR1 SGHAT, CDR2 FQNNGV. This CDR3 has 17 amino acids. V lost 5 bases and J lost 1; bases outside the gene matches: 11. The investigators amplified TCR beta CDR3 regions from RNA transcripts. The HTBI primer set drove a first-round RT-PCR of the TCR CDR3. Each CDR3 protein is one row after TCRdb ran MiXCR on the multiplex PCR reads. The sample carries about 590,000 distinct CDR3 sequences, approximately 15% recorded once. About this clonotype itself: Its antigen is unidentified.

The TCR was taken from a woman under 40 with Graves' hyperthyroidism. The genes are TRBV11-2 and TRBJ2-7; the match to TRBD2 covers 10 bases. The material sequenced was blood. The CDR3 nucleotides are TGTGCCAGCAGCCAGATAAGCGGGAGGGCCAGTTCCTACGAGCAGTACTTC. Protein product: CASSQISGRASSYEQYF.